A selection of T cell receptor beta chains follows, all from one sample in a study of beta chain features in type 1 diabetes. TCRdb keeps only in-frame clones here, not all; method: immunoSEQ multiplex PCR. The sample shows a few hundred thousand clones, around 12% of them seen only once. Source material: naive CD4+ T cells from blood. The source is a woman aged 18-35 years with type 1 diabetes. Both conserved end residues are part of each CDR3. D genes are given only for firm matches. Expanded clones get a size class; other rows say once, few or many, or leave the size out.

clone_size,cdr3_length,v_call,j_call,d_call,cdr3_nt,cdr3_aa
few,15,TRBV28,TRBJ2-5,TRBD2,TGTGCCGGGCTTCCAGCGGGGGGGGGCCAAGAGACCCAGTACTTC,CAGLPAGGGQETQYF
-,14,TRBV7-2,TRBJ1-2,-,TGTGCCAGCAGCTTAGGGCGAGCCCTGGGAGACTACACCTTC,CASSLGRALGDYTF
few,14,TRBV7-9,TRBJ2-3,-,TGTGCCAGCAGAGGTATTAGCGGCACAGATACGCAGTATTTT,CASRGISGTDTQYF
few,14,TRBV4-3,TRBJ2-5,-,TGCGCCAGCAGCCAAGATCTATCCCAAGAGACCCAGTACTTC,CASSQDLSQETQYF
-,14,TRBV9,TRBJ1-2,TRBD1,TGTGCCAGCAGCGTACTACAGGGGGCAGGTGGCTACACCTTC,CASSVLQGAGGYTF
-,15,TRBV9,TRBJ2-5,TRBD2,TGTGCCAGCACCTTGACTAGCGGGGGCCAAGAGACCCAGTACTTC,CASTLTSGGQETQYF
-,14,TRBV30,TRBJ1-5,-,TGTGCCTGGAGTGGAGGGTGGGACAATCAGCCCCAGCATTTT,CAWSGGWDNQPQHF
-,16,TRBV4-3,TRBJ2-3,TRBD2,TGCGCCAGCAGCCAAGATCGGGGACTAGCGGCAGATACGCAGTATTTT,CASSQDRGLAADTQYF
few,15,TRBV7-9,TRBJ2-3,TRBD2,TGTGCCAGCAGCCGGACTAGCGGGAGGACAGATACGCAGTATTTT,CASSRTSGRTDTQYF
-,13,TRBV4-3,TRBJ1-1,TRBD1,TGCGCCAGCAGCCAAGTTGCGACAGGGGATGCTTTCTTT,CASSQVATGDAFF
few,12,TRBV7-7,TRBJ2-5,-,TGTGCTAGCAGCCCAGGTCTTGGGACCCAGTACTTC,CASSPGLGTQYF
few,13,TRBV30,TRBJ1-6,TRBD1,TGTGCCTGGAGAGTAGGGGGCGCTTCACCCCTCCACTTT,CAWRVGGASPLHF
few,15,TRBV5-1,TRBJ2-5,-,TGCGCCAGCACCGGATCACTAGGGCCCCAAGAGACCCAGTACTTC,CASTGSLGPQETQYF
-,15,TRBV19,TRBJ2-1,TRBD1,TGTGCCAGTAGTTTTGGACAGGGGCCCTACAATGAGCAGTTCTTC,CASSFGQGPYNEQFF
-,15,TRBV2,TRBJ2-2,TRBD2,TGTGCCAGCATGATGGTAGCGGGGGCCACCGGGGAGCTGTTTTTT,CASMMVAGATGELFF
few,13,TRBV5-6,TRBJ2-7,TRBD1,TGTGCCAGCAGCTCGACAGGGTTCTACGAGCAGTACTTC,CASSSTGFYEQYF